In this sample, the clone carrying this T cell receptor (beta chain) turned up many times. No antigen is known for it. Amplification targeted the TCR beta CDR3 regions, with RNA transcripts as the source material. HTBI primers primed a first-round RT-PCR, and a second-round multiplex PCR followed. TCRdb ran MiXCR on the multiplex PCR reads and lists one entry per CDR3 protein. Of 620,000 or so distinct CDR3 sequences in the sample, 22% were seen once. The data were taken from a study of Graves' ophthalmopathy and Graves' hyperthyroidism. Hyperthyroidism patients, all newly diagnosed, had under 2 months' duration and ages of 18 to 65. Diagnosis was based on clinical symptoms, serum thyroxine, TRAb, thyroid ultrasound and orbital computed tomography. With V trimmed by 4 bases and J by 4 bases, 14 bases remained unmatched. The germline gives CDR1 MNHEY, CDR2 SMNVEV (reference sequence). This CDR3 spans 17 amino acids.

Study-level points and caveats: A model of 13 signatures distinguished ophthalmopathy from stable hyperthyroidism at around 90% sensitivity and 81.08% specificity. Also, most clonotypes expanded in the thyroid above 0.001 frequency appeared in blood.

The TCR comes from a woman under 30 with stable Graves' hyperthyroidism. Some clones in this sample may be carry-over from other donors' samples. V usage is TRBV27 and J usage is TRBJ1-2; the match to TRBD1 covers 8 bases. Sequenced material: peripheral blood. The CDR3 loop reads CASSSYLRDRSFYGYTF. CDR3 sequence (DNA): TGTGCCAGCAGTTCCTACCTCCGGGACAGGTCCTTCTATGGCTACACCTTC.